The 29 T cell receptor beta chains listed next were all sequenced from one sample in a study of T cells in Graves' hyperthyroidism and ophthalmopathy. Amplified TCR beta CDR3 regions derived from RNA transcripts. The TCR CDR3 first-round RT-PCR relied on the HTBI primer set. Each CDR3 protein gets one entry after TCRdb re-called the multiplex PCR reads with MiXCR. The repertoire includes some 250,000 distinct CDR3 sequences, more than 14% of them detected once, and about an eighth sits in the top ten. Material: blood. These receptors all stem from a woman aged 40 to 50 with Graves' hyperthyroidism that later progressed to Graves' ophthalmopathy.

This clonotype was recorded many times. The V gene is TRBV7-8, the J gene TRBJ2-5; D gene uncertain. Trimming removed 1 base from V and 2 bases from J, with 11 bases in between. The germline CDR1 and CDR2 sequences are SGHVS and FQNEAQ. The CDR3 has 15 residues. CDR3 nucleotide sequence: TGTGCCAGCAGCTTAGATGTTAGGGATCAAGAGACCCAGTACTTC. Encoded protein: CASSLDVRDQETQYF.

This clonotype was seen at least ten times. V is TRBV28 and J is TRBJ2-3, with 10 bases aligning to TRBD2. The germline gives CDR1 MDHEN, CDR2 SYDVKM. V dropped 2 bases and J dropped 5; count of bases not matched to a gene: 7. The CDR3 spans 16 residues. CDR3: CASSLTSGRAVDTQYF. DNA of the CDR3: TGTGCCAGCAGTTTAACCAGCGGGAGGGCCGTAGATACGCAGTATTTT.

The gene calls are TRBV7-9 and TRBJ1-5; no reliable D call. The V gene's germline CDR1 is SEHNR and CDR2 FQNEAQ (reference sequence). This CDR3 has 16 amino acids. Trimming left V 1 base short and J 2 bases short, with 12 bases between. The CDR3, as DNA: TGTGCCAGCAGCTTAGGCGCAGGAGATGGCAATCAGCCCCAGCATTTT. This sequence encodes CASSLGAGDGNQPQHF.

This clonotype has ten or more counts. The V call is TRBV19, the J call TRBJ1-5, with TRBD1 as a possible D gene (5 bases). Germline CDR1 LNHDA, CDR2 SQIVND (reference sequence). This CDR3 is 14 amino acids long. Trimming left V 7 bases short and J 3 bases short, with 13 bases between. The CDR3 DNA reads TGTGCCAGTACTAAGACAGAGACCAATCAGCCCCAGCATTTT. It yields the protein CASTKTETNQPQHF.

This clonotype was recorded many times. V usage is TRBV6-2 or TRBV6-3 and J usage is TRBJ2-7; tentatively, D is TRBD2 (5 bases). The CDR3 loop spans 15 amino acids. Germline-derived CDR1 and CDR2 are MNHEY and SVGEGT. The V gene lost 2 bases and the J gene lost 2 bases, with 13 bases spanning the gap. CDR3 loop: CASSYGLGSTYEQYF. CDR3 sequence (DNA): TGTGCCAGCAGTTACGGGTTGGGGAGCACCTACGAGCAGTACTTC.

This clonotype has just one count. The rearrangement uses TRBV7-2 and TRBJ2-2; 12 nucleotides line up with TRBD2. After removal of 7 bases from V and 6 bases from J, the junction contained 9 bases not matched to a gene. The CDR3 is 16 residues long. In germline, CDR1 is SGHTA, CDR2 FQGNSA. CDR3 sequence: CASIISSGRAPGELFF. The CDR3 region has the DNA TGTGCCAGCATCATATCTAGCGGGAGGGCCCCCGGGGAGCTGTTTTTT. Combining the CDR3 with reference TRBV7-2 and TRBJ2-2 gives the whole variable domain GAGVSQSPSNKVTEKGKDVELRCDPISGHTALYWYRQSLGQGLEFLIYFQGNSAPDKSGLPSDRFSAERTGGSVSTLTIQRTQQEDSAVYLCASIISSGRAPGELFFGEGSRLTVL.

This clonotype has a count of ten or more. V gene TRBV27 combines with J gene TRBJ2-7; 7 positions agree with TRBD1. This CDR3 contains 14 residues. CDR1 is MNHEY and CDR2 is SMNVEV in the germline V gene (reference sequence). V shed 5 bases, J shed 1 base, and the junction held 5 bases outside the gene matches. The CDR3 loop reads CASSLVTGSYEQYF. The CDR3 DNA reads TGTGCCAGCAGTCTGGTGACAGGGTCCTACGAGCAGTACTTC.

The chain has TRBV6-1 and TRBJ1-1, with D perhaps TRBD1 (5 bases). This CDR3 spans 13 amino acids. Germline V gives CDR1 MNHNS, CDR2 SASEGT. With 6 bases removed from V and 5 bases from J, the gap between germline ends came to 13 bases. Written as DNA, the CDR3 is TGTGCCAGCAGGCACGGGACGGAGACTGAAGCTTTCTTT. Encoded protein: CASRHGTETEAFF.

The chain links TRBV27 to TRBJ2-5; 13 bases align to TRBD2. V lost 7 bases and J lost 13; bases outside the gene matches: 18. CDR3 length: 16 amino acids. Per the germline V gene, CDR1 is MNHEY and CDR2 is SMNVEV (reference sequence). The CDR3 DNA reads as TGTGCCAGCAAAGCATCCGGGACTAGCGGGGTCCTGCCTCGGTACTTC. Amino acid sequence: CASKASGTSGVLPRYF.

In its sample, this clonotype was seen many times. The rearrangement uses TRBV27 and TRBJ2-7, with 9 bases fitting TRBD2. Per the germline V gene, CDR1 is MNHEY and CDR2 is SMNVEV (reference sequence). This CDR3 spans 16 amino acids. The ends lost 8 bases at V and 9 bases at J; junction bases unmatched: 20. CDR3 in DNA: TGTGCCAGCGCCTCTTGGGCTGGGACTAGCCAAACGGGGCAGTACTTC. The encoded protein is CASASWAGTSQTGQYF.

This chain links TRBV6-1 with TRBJ2-5, with D possibly being TRBD2 (6 bases). The V gene lost 5 bases and the J gene lost 4 bases, with 23 bases spanning the gap. The CDR3 length is 17 residues. CDR1 is MNHNS and CDR2 is SASEGT in the germline V gene. The CDR3 reads CASSTTWRAGTRETQYF. The CDR3 coding sequence is TGTGCCAGCAGTACTACCTGGAGGGCCGGGACTCGAGAGACCCAGTACTTC.

This clonotype was recorded at least ten times. The V gene is TRBV5-1, the J gene TRBJ2-7; a weak D match, TRBD1 (5 bases). V was shortened by 4 bases and J by 2 bases, with 10 bases between the two germline ends. This CDR3 has 13 amino acids. Germline V lookup: CDR1 SGHRS, CDR2 YFSETQ. The chain's CDR3 is CASSRTGTYEQYF. The CDR3 coding sequence is TGCGCCAGCAGCCGCACAGGAACCTACGAGCAGTACTTC.

This clonotype was recorded many times. The chain employs TRBV2 and TRBJ2-1, with D unresolved. The CDR3 consists of 13 residues. Germline CDR1 is SNHLY and CDR2 is FYNNEI. Trimming left V 6 bases short and J 3 bases short, with 9 bases between. The CDR3 sequence is CASSALHYNEQFF. The DNA for the CDR3 is TGTGCCAGCAGCGCTCTCCACTACAATGAGCAGTTCTTC.

The V and J genes are TRBV2 and TRBJ1-5; D gene uncertain. The germline gives CDR1 SNHLY, CDR2 FYNNEI. The length of the CDR3 is 14 residues. The V end was cut by 3 bases, the J end by 3 bases, with 9 bases between. DNA for the CDR3: TGTGCCAGCAGTGACTCCTCCCCCAATCAGCCCCAGCATTTT. This gives the protein CASSDSSPNQPQHF.

This clonotype was observed at least ten times. This rearrangement joins TRBV6-1 to TRBJ2-3; 7 positions agree with TRBD1. CDR3 length equals 15 residues. Germline V gene data show CDR1 as MNHNS and CDR2 as SASEGT. V shed 6 bases, J shed 2 bases, and the junction held 8 bases outside the gene matches. CDR3: CASSREGTVTDTQYF. The CDR3 nucleotides are TGTGCCAGCAGCCGAGAAGGGACAGTCACAGATACGCAGTATTTT.

In this sample, this clonotype turned up a few times. V and J are TRBV5-1 and TRBJ1-3; 7 bases align to TRBD1. CDR1 is SGHRS and CDR2 is YFSETQ in the germline V gene. Trimming at V came to 2 bases and at J to 1 base, leaving 12 bases not matched to a gene. The CDR3 runs 18 residues. This CDR3 is CASSLGGTALFSGNTIYF. The CDR3 DNA follows: TGCGCCAGCAGCTTAGGCGGGACAGCCCTATTTTCTGGAAACACCATATATTTT.

This clonotype was counted at least ten times. The rearrangement joins TRBV7-9 to TRBJ2-1, with D maybe TRBD1 (5 bases). CDR3 length: 15 amino acids. CDR1 and CDR2 from the germline V gene are SEHNR and FQNEAQ (reference sequence). The V end lost 1 base, the J end lost 4 bases, and 11 bases lay between the germline ends. The CDR3 bases are TGTGCCAGCAGCTTAGGGGCAGGGATTTACAATGAGCAGTTCTTC. Protein sequence: CASSLGAGIYNEQFF.

J is TRBJ2-1 and V is TRBV5-1; TRBD2 matches 7 bases. Germline values: CDR1 SGHRS, CDR2 YFSETQ. The CDR3 runs to 14 residues. V lost 4 bases and J lost 6; bases outside the gene matches: 7. DNA of the CDR3: TGCGCCAGCAGCCGAGGACTAGGGTTCAATGAGCAGTTCTTC. Translating gives CASSRGLGFNEQFF.

This clonotype appeared many times. The chain has TRBV20-1 and TRBJ2-1, with 8 positions matching TRBD2. The CDR3 has 16 amino acids. Trimming removed 6 bases from V and 7 bases from J; junction bases left unmatched: 17. Germline V gives CDR1 DFQATT, CDR2 SNEGSKA (reference sequence). Here the CDR3 reads CSALGGEVVTRNEQFF. The CDR3 DNA sequence: TGCAGTGCCCTCGGGGGGGAGGTGGTCACAAGGAATGAGCAGTTCTTC.

V usage is TRBV28 and J usage is TRBJ2-5, with a tentative D call TRBD2 (5 bases). This CDR3 contains 16 residues. The V and J ends lost 6 bases and 4 bases respectively, with 21 bases between them. The germline gives CDR1 MDHEN, CDR2 SYDVKM. The CDR3 spells CASSSPSPDLSETQYF. DNA of the CDR3: TGTGCCAGCAGCTCCCCTAGCCCCGACTTGTCAGAGACCCAGTACTTC.

Regarding this clonotype: Germline is not matched at one junction end, which may reflect a read error. The V call is TRBV27, the J call TRBJ1-3; D is possibly TRBD1 (6 bases). There are 15 residues in the CDR3. From germline, CDR1 is MNHEY and CDR2 SMNVEV (reference sequence). CDR3 protein: CVSSYRDPGQDTIYF. CDR3 DNA sequence: TGTGTCAGCAGTTACAGGGACCCTGGTCAGGACACCATATATTTT.

The V and J genes are TRBV7-9 and TRBJ2-1, with a weak D call TRBD2 (5 bases). V was shortened by 6 bases and J by 0 bases, with 18 bases between the two germline ends. This CDR3 is built from 17 residues. Germline CDR1 SEHNR, CDR2 FQNEAQ (reference sequence). The CDR3 DNA reads as TGTGCCAGCAGAGACCCGCTAGCAACCAACTCCTACAATGAGCAGTTCTTC. Protein sequence: CASRDPLATNSYNEQFF.

This rearrangement joins TRBV7-9 to TRBJ1-2; a possible D gene is TRBD1 (6 bases). The length of the CDR3 is 17 residues. Germline CDR1 reads SEHNR; CDR2 reads FQNEAQ (reference sequence). Deletions cut 4 bases from V and 4 bases from J, with 22 bases between. CDR3 nucleotide sequence: TGTGCCAGCAGCTCACCCAGGGGAACCAGGCGGTCCTATGGCTACACCTTC. It encodes CASSSPRGTRRSYGYTF.

Comments on this clonotype: Sequence at one end of the junction differs from germline and may be a read error. The chain is built from TRBV5-4 and TRBJ2-6; no reliable D call. Germline CDR1 reads SGHNT; CDR2 reads YYREEE (reference sequence). The CDR3 consists of 18 residues. The CDR3 DNA follows: TGTCCCAGCAGCCGCGACACCCTAGGACGAAAAGGGGCCAACGTCCTGACTTTC. Translated: CPSSRDTLGRKGANVLTF.

About this clonotype itself: Since no conserved phenylalanine or tryptophan closes the CDR3, a read error is the likely cause. The DNA is left out, because the CDR3 cannot be placed on it with certainty; the CDR3 is given as TCRdb lists it. The chain is built from TRBV3-1 and TRBJ2-2; the D segment call TRBD2 is taken from the table without a DNA check. Germline V lookup: CDR1 LGHDT, CDR2 YNNKEL (reference sequence). The CDR3 has 13 amino acids, counting both end residues. The CDR3 spells CASTLGGTGERFV.

This clonotype was counted at least ten times. The chain uses TRBV6-1 and TRBJ1-2; tentative D call: TRBD1 (6 bases). Trimming stripped 8 bases from V and 7 bases from J, with 14 bases between. Per the germline V gene, CDR1 is MNHNS and CDR2 is SASEGT. The CDR3 covers 12 residues. The CDR3 here is CASFGGGTGYTF. The CDR3 coding sequence is TGTGCCAGCTTCGGGGGGGGCACTGGCTACACCTTC.

There are many counts of this clonotype. This chain uses TRBV20-1 with TRBJ2-7, with 8 bases fitting TRBD1. This CDR3 is 17 amino acids long. With V trimmed by 1 base and J by 3 bases, 14 bases remained unmatched. Germline V gene sequence: CDR1 DFQATT, CDR2 SNEGSKA (reference sequence). CDR3 in DNA: TGCAGTGCTAGAGGGACAGGGTATATCCCCCCCTTCTACGAGCAGTACTTC. Its translation is CSARGTGYIPPFYEQYF.

This clonotype was recorded many times. This sequence joins TRBV9 and TRBJ2-7; the D gene could be TRBD1 or TRBD2 (5 bases each). CDR1 is SGDLS and CDR2 is YYNGEE in the germline V gene. This CDR3 has 16 amino acids. Trimming took 3 bases from V and 7 from J, leaving 23 bases between them. DNA for the CDR3: TGTGCCAGCAGCGGCCGGGACCACGAAACCCTAGAGGAGCAGTACTTC. Amino acids: CASSGRDHETLEEQYF. The full variable domain, its missing parts supplied by reference TRBV9 and TRBJ2-7, is DSGVTQTPKHLITATGQRVTLRCSPRSGDLSVYWYQQSLDQGLQFLIQYYNGEERAKGNILERFSAQQFPDLHSELNLSSLELGDSALYFCASSGRDHETLEEQYFGPGTRLTVT.

This clonotype was seen many times. The chain joins TRBV27 to TRBJ2-1, with 7 bases fitting TRBD1. Germline-derived CDR1 and CDR2 are MNHEY and SMNVEV (reference sequence). The CDR3 sequence is 14 residues long. The V and J ends lost 5 bases and 6 bases, in that order; junction bases with no gene match: 7. The CDR3 protein is CASSPTGYLNEQFF. The CDR3 coding sequence is TGTGCCAGCAGTCCGACAGGGTACCTCAATGAGCAGTTCTTC.